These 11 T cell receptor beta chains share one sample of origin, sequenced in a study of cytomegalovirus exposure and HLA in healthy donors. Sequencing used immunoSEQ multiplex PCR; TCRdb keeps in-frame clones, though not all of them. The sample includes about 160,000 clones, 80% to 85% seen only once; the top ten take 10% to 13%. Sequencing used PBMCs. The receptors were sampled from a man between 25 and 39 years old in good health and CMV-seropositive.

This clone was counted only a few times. The CDR3 DNA reads TGTGCCAGCAGGCTAGCGGGGGTCACAGATACGCAGTATTTT. Its translation is CASRLAGVTDTQYF. J is TRBJ2-3 and V is TRBV28, with TRBD2 matching 10 bases. The CDR3 has 14 residues. The V gene's germline CDR1 is MDHEN and CDR2 SYDVKM. V lost 6 bases and J lost 2; bases outside the gene matches: 2.

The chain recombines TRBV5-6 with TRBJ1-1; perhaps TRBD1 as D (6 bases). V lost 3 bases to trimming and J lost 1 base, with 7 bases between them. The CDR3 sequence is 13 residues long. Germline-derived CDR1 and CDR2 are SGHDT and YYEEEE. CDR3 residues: CASSWGQNTEAFF. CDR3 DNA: TGTGCCAGCAGCTGGGGACAGAACACTGAAGCTTTCTTT.

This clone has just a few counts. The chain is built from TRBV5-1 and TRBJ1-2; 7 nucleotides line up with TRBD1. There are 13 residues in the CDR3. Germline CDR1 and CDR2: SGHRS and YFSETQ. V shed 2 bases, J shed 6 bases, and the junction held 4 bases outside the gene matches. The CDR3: CASSFTGDDGYTF. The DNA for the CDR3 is TGCGCCAGCAGCTTTACAGGGGACGATGGCTACACCTTC.

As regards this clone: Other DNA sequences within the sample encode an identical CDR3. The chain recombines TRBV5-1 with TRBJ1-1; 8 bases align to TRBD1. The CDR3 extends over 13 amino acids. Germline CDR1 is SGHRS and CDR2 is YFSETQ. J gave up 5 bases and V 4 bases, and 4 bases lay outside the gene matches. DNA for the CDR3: TGCGCCAGCAGCACCGGACAGGGAACTGAAGCTTTCTTT. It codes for CASSTGQGTEAFF.

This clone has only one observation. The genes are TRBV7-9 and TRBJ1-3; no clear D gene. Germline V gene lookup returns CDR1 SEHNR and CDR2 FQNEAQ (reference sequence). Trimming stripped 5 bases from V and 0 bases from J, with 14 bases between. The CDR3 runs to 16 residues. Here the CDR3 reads CASSPRGQTSGNTIYF. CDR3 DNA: TGTGCCAGCAGCCCGCGTGGGCAGACCTCTGGAAACACCATATATTTT.

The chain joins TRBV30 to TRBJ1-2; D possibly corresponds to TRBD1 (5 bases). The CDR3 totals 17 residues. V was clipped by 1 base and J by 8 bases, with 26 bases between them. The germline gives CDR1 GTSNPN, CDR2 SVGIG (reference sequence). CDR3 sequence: CAWSGIIRTSNFGGYTF. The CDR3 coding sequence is TGTGCCTGGAGTGGAATAATTAGGACATCAAATTTCGGAGGCTACACCTTC.

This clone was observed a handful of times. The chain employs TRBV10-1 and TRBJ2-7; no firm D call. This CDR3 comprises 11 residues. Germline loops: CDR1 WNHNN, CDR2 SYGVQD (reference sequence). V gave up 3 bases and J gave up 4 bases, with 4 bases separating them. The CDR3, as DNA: TGCGCCAGCAGTGATGAGTACGAGCAGTACTTC. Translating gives CASSDEYEQYF.

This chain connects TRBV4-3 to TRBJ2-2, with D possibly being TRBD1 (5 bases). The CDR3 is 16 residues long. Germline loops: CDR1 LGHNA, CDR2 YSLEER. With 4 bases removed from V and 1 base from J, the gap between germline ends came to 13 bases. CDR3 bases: TGCGCCAGCAGCCGGGGCAACAGGCGGAACACCGGGGAGCTGTTTTTT. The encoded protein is CASSRGNRRNTGELFF.

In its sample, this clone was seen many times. The CDR3 DNA follows: TGTGCCAGCAGTGACGGGACAAACACCGGGGAGCTGTTTTTT. It codes for CASSDGTNTGELFF. The chain couples TRBV6-4 to TRBJ2-2, with D perhaps TRBD1 (6 bases). Looked up from germline, CDR1 is MRHNA and CDR2 is SNTAGT. V gave up 2 bases and J gave up 2 bases, with 6 bases separating them. The CDR3 contains 14 residues.

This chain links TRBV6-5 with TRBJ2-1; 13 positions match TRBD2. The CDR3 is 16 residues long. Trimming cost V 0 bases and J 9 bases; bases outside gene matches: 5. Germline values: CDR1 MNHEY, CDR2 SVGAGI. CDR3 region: CASSYSGTSGVGEQFF. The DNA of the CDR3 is TGTGCCAGCAGTTACTCCGGGACTAGCGGGGTCGGTGAGCAGTTCTTC.

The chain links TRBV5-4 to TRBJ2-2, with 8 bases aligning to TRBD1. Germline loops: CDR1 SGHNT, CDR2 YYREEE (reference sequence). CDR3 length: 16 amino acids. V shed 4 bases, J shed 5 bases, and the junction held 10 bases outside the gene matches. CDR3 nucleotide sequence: TGTGCCAGCAGCGATCCCGGGACAGGCTTTACCGGGGAGCTGTTTTTT. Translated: CASSDPGTGFTGELFF. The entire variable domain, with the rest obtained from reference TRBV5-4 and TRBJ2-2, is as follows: ETGVTQSPTHLIKTRGQQVTLRCSSQSGHNTVSWYQQALGQGPQFIFQYYREEENGRGNFPPRFSGLQFPNYSSELNVNALELDDSALYLCASSDPGTGFTGELFFGEGSRLTVL.